The rows below give T cell receptor beta chains drawn from one sample of a study of cytomegalovirus exposure and HLA in healthy donors. Here immunoSEQ multiplex PCR was the method, and the copy in TCRdb shows in-frame clones only, minus some. This repertoire shows roughly 150,000 clones, about 76% found once; its top ten account for approximately 5.1%. Sequencing was carried out using PBMCs. Source of these receptors: a woman under 30 in good health and CMV-seropositive. The CDR3 runs from the conserved cysteine through the conserved F or W. A D gene is named only where the DNA matches it firmly. Expanded clones are given a class, and other clones once, few, many or no size at all.

TRBV4-3	TRBJ1-2	.	.	TGCGCCAGCAGCCAAGATCGAGGCGGGAACTATGGCTACACCTTC	CASSQDRGGNYGYTF
TRBV5-1	TRBJ2-1	few	.	TGCGCCAGCAGCCCTCGGGAGGGAGGGGGCGATGAGCAGTTCTTC	CASSPREGGGDEQFF
TRBV23-1	TRBJ1-3	few	TRBD1	TGCGCCAGCAGTCAATCGGGACAGGGTGACGCCGAGCGAAACACCATATATTTT	CASSQSGQGDAERNTIYF
TRBV19	TRBJ2-7	.	.	TGTGCCAGTACCGACACCCAGGGTACCTACGAGCAGTACTTC	CASTDTQGTYEQYF
TRBV5-1	TRBJ1-6	.	.	TGCGCCAGCAGCTTGGTTCGGGGGATAAATTCACCCCTCCACTTT	CASSLVRGINSPLHF
TRBV19	TRBJ1-5	few	.	TGTGCCAGTAGTATTGGGGACAAGAGCAATCAGCCCCAGCATTTT	CASSIGDKSNQPQHF
TRBV14	TRBJ1-2	few	TRBD1	TGTGCCAGCAGGCCCAGGGGGCTACGTGGCTACACCTTC	CASRPRGLRGYTF
TRBV18	TRBJ2-7	.	.	TGTGCCAGCTCACCACCGGACAGATCCTACGAGCAGTACTTC	CASSPPDRSYEQYF
TRBV9	TRBJ2-7	.	.	TGTGCCGGAAAGCGGACGCTAGACTACGAGCAGTACTTC	CAGKRTLDYEQYF
TRBV27	TRBJ2-2	.	.	TGTGCCAGCAGTTTATCCGCCCCATCGGGGTCGAACACCGGGGAGCTGTTTTTT	CASSLSAPSGSNTGELFF
TRBV7-6	TRBJ1-2	.	TRBD1	TGTGCCAGCAGCGGACAGGGCAGCTATGGCTACACCTTC	CASSGQGSYGYTF
TRBV7-2	TRBJ2-7	.	TRBD2	TGTGCCAGCAGCTTAGCTGGGTGGGCTAGCGGGGGGGCCGATATCTACGAGCAGTACTTC	CASSLAGWASGGADIYEQYF
TRBV7-3	TRBJ2-2	.	TRBD2	TGTGCCAGCACGCGGGGGGGCGATACCGAGGAGCTGTTTTTT	CASTRGGDTEELFF
TRBV7-8	TRBJ1-5	.	.	TGTGCCAGCAGCGGGGACACGGCGGGGGAGCCCCAGCATTTT	CASSGDTAGEPQHF
TRBV29-1	TRBJ1-5	.	.	TGCAGCGCGGGCGGGAGGGGTGGCAGACAGCCCCAGCATTTT	CSAGGRGGRQPQHF
TRBV4-1	TRBJ2-3	few	.	TGCGCCAGCAGCCCCCAGAGCACAGATACGCAGTATTTT	CASSPQSTDTQYF
TRBV5-4	TRBJ2-7	.	TRBD1	TGTGCCAGCAGCTTGGATTCCGGGACAGGGCCATACTCCTACGAGCAGTACTTC	CASSLDSGTGPYSYEQYF
TRBV4-2	TRBJ2-7	.	TRBD1	TGTGCCAGCAGCCAAGATCGAACAGGGGGCGAAAAGGAGCAGTACTTC	CASSQDRTGGEKEQYF
TRBV19	TRBJ1-5	.	.	TGTGCCAGTAGTCCCCGTGGGGCCTTCAATCAGCCCCAGCATTTT	CASSPRGAFNQPQHF
TRBV13	TRBJ1-1	.	.	TGTGCCAGCAGCTTAAGACAGTTGAACACTGAAGCTTTCTTT	CASSLRQLNTEAFF
TRBV2	TRBJ2-5	.	TRBD2	TGTGCCAGCAGTGCCGGGGGGGCCCTCCAAGAGACCCAGTACTTC	CASSAGGALQETQYF
TRBV5-1	TRBJ2-2	.	TRBD2	TGCGCCAGCAGCTTGACTAGCGGGGGATCTGGGGAGCTGTTTTTT	CASSLTSGGSGELFF
TRBV5-6	TRBJ1-2	.	.	TGTGCCAGCAGCCCCGGGGATGAGGGCTACACCTTC	CASSPGDEGYTF
TRBV7-2	TRBJ1-1	few	.	TGTGCCAGCAGCCCCAACTCGGGGTTGGGCACTGAAGCTTTCTTT	CASSPNSGLGTEAFF
TRBV19	TRBJ1-1	once	.	TGTGCCAGTAGTGGGAGGGGCACGAACACTGAAGCTTTCTTT	CASSGRGTNTEAFF
TRBV25-1	TRBJ2-2	few	TRBD2	TGTGCCAGCAGTCCCCGGACTAGCATCGGGGAGCTGTTTTTT	CASSPRTSIGELFF
TRBV2	TRBJ2-5	few	TRBD2	TGTGCCAGGGGGGGGACGGAAGAGACCCAGTACTTC	CARGGTEETQYF
TRBV5-4	TRBJ2-2	few	.	TGTGCCAGCAGCCCCGTCGTCGGGGAGCTGTTTTTT	CASSPVVGELFF
TRBV28	TRBJ2-7	few	TRBD2	TGTGCCAGCAGTTTGGTAGCGGGGGGGGTGTCAGACGAGCAGTACTTC	CASSLVAGGVSDEQYF
TRBV7-2	TRBJ2-3	.	.	TGTGCCAGCAGCTTAGGCGGGGAGCTCACAGATACGCAGTATTTT	CASSLGGELTDTQYF
TRBV29-1	TRBJ1-2	.	.	TGCAGCGTTGAAGACAAGCGGCTATTCGGCTACACCTTC	CSVEDKRLFGYTF
TRBV5-1	TRBJ1-2	.	.	TGCGCCAGCAGCCCCGCGGGGGCCTCAGTTCTCTCCTATGGCTACACCTTC	CASSPAGASVLSYGYTF
TRBV16	TRBJ1-2	.	.	TGTGCCAGCAGCCAACGTAGGGAGATCTATGGCTACACCTTC	CASSQRREIYGYTF
TRBV6-5	TRBJ2-7	once	.	TGTGCCAGCAGTACGGAAGGGGCCCCAATCGACGAGCAGTACTTC	CASSTEGAPIDEQYF
TRBV5-4	TRBJ2-7	.	.	TGTGCCAGCAAACCGGATCGGGGGAGTTCCTACGAGCAGTACTTC	CASKPDRGSSYEQYF
TRBV28	TRBJ2-3	.	TRBD2	TGTGCCAGCAGTAGGCCTCGGGGGGACACAGATACGCAGTATTTT	CASSRPRGDTDTQYF
TRBV6-6	TRBJ1-1	.	.	TGTGCCAGCAGTACACAGTGGAACACTGAAGCTTTCTTT	CASSTQWNTEAFF
TRBV7-6	TRBJ2-5	few	TRBD2	TGTGCCAGCAGCCCACGGTTAGGGACTAGTCAAGAGACCCAGTACTTC	CASSPRLGTSQETQYF
TRBV7-9	TRBJ2-7	.	.	TGTTCCAGCAGCTATCACGACAGCTACGAGCAGTACTTC	CSSSYHDSYEQYF
TRBV30	TRBJ2-1	.	TRBD1	TGTGCCTGGGGGGACAGCGAGCAGTTCTTC	CAWGDSEQFF
TRBV6-5	TRBJ2-7	.	TRBD1	TGTGCCAGCAGTTCCTACCCCGACAGGGTGAATGAGCAGTACTTC	CASSSYPDRVNEQYF
TRBV7-3	TRBJ2-5	.	.	TGTGCCAGCAGCTTAGGTGGCCCTGGGGCAGCCCAAGAGACCCAGTACTTC	CASSLGGPGAAQETQYF
TRBV6-5	TRBJ2-1	.	.	TGTGCCACCTCGCGTGGGGGGGCCAACAATGAGCAGTTCTTC	CATSRGGANNEQFF
TRBV5-6	TRBJ2-7	.	.	TGTGCCAGCAGCTCGTACGAGCAGTACTTC	CASSSYEQYF
TRBV6-6	TRBJ1-4	.	TRBD1	TGTGCCAGCAGTTTCACAGGGGGTGGAGAAAAACTGTTTTTT	CASSFTGGGEKLFF